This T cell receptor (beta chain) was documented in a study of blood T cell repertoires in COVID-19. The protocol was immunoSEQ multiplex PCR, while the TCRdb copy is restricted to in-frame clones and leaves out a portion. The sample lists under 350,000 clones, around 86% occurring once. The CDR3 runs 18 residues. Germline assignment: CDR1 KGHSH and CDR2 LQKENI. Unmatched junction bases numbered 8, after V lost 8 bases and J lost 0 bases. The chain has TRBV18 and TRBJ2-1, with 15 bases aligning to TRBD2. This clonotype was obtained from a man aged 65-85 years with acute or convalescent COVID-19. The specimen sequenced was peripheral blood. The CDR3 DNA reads TGTGCCAGCAAGGGACTAGCGGGAGGCCCGAGCTCCTACAATGAGCAGTTCTTC. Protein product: CASKGLAGGPSSYNEQFF.